This TCR beta chain is from a study of blood T cell repertoires in COVID-19. Study-level information: From the United States, Italy and Spain came samples of acute and convalescent COVID-19. Nucleic acid was either cDNA or gDNA, and it came from T cells, B-cell-depleted T cells, or PBMCs.

In the original processing: Researchers report that nucleated cell counts were estimated from reference gene primer amplification. Sequenced by immunoSEQ multiplex PCR; TCRdb stores in-frame clones only, minus some. V and J calls and clone size are copied from that table; D and trimming were computed from the DNA. The sample contains approximately 47,000 clones, around 84% of which appear only once. The CDR3 has 15 amino acids. The germline gives CDR1 KGHSH, CDR2 LQKENI. Trimming pared 5 bases from V and 0 bases from J, leaving 13 bases between. This TCR was recovered from a woman older than 75 with COVID-19, enrolled during active disease. This rearrangement joins TRBV18 to TRBJ1-1, with D perhaps TRBD1 (6 bases). Sequenced material: peripheral blood. The CDR3 bases are TGTGCCAGCTCAGGACAGTACTCCATGAACACTGAAGCTTTCTTT. The encoded protein is CASSGQYSMNTEAFF.